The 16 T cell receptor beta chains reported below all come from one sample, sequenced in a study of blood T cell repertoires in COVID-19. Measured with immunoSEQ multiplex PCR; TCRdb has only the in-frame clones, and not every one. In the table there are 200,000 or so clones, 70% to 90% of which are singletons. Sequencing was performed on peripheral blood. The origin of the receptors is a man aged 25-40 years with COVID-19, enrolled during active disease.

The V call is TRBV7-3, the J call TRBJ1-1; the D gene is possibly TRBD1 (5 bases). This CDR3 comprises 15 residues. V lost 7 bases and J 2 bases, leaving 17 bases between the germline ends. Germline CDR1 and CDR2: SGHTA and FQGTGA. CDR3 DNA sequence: TGTGCCAGCACCCTGTACCGGGGGGGTAACACTGAAGCTTTCTTT. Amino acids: CASTLYRGGNTEAFF.

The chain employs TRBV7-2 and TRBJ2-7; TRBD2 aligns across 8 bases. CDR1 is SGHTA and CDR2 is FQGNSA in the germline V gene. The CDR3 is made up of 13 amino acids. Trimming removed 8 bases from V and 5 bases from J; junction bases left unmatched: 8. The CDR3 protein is CASHAGGGNEQYF. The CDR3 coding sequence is TGTGCCAGCCATGCGGGGGGAGGGAACGAGCAGTACTTC.

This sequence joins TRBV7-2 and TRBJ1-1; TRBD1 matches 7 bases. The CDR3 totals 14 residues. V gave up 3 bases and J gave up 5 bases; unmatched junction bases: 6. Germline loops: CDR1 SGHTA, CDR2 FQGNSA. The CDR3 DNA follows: TGTGCCAGCAGCTTTAAGCAGGGGGGTACTGAAGCTTTCTTT. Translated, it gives CASSFKQGGTEAFF.

The CDR3 loop is CASTSTGDSAGSPLHF. CDR3 DNA sequence: TGTGCCAGCACCTCTACCGGGGACTCCGCCGGATCACCCCTCCACTTT. The genes are TRBV7-2 and TRBJ1-6; possibly TRBD1 for D (5 bases). Looked up from germline, CDR1 is SGHTA and CDR2 is FQGNSA. V was pared by 7 bases and J by 10 bases, with 23 bases between. The CDR3 has 16 amino acids. The variable domain in full, with the rest retrieved from reference TRBV7-2 and TRBJ1-6, is GAGVSQSPSNKVTEKGKDVELRCDPISGHTALYWYRQSLGQGLEFLIYFQGNSAPDKSGLPSDRFSAERTGGSVSTLTIQRTQQEDSAVYLCASTSTGDSAGSPLHFGNGTRLTVT.

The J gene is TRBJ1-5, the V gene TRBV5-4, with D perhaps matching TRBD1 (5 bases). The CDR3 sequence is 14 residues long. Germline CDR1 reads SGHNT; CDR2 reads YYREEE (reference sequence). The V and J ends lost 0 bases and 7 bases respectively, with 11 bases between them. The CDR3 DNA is TGTGCCAGCAGCTTGGGCGGGGGAGGGCAGCCCCAGCATTTT. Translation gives CASSLGGGGQPQHF.

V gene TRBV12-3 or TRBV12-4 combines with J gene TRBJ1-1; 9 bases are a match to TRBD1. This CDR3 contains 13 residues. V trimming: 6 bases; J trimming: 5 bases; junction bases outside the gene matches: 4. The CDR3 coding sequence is TGTGCCAGCAGCGGGACAGGGAGGACTGAAGCTTTCTTT. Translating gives CASSGTGRTEAFF.

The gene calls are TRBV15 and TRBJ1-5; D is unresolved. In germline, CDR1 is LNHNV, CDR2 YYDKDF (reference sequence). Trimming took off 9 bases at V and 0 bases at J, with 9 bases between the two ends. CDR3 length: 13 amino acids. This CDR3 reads CATAPSSNQPQHF. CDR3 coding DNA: TGTGCCACTGCGCCCTCTAGCAATCAGCCCCAGCATTTT.

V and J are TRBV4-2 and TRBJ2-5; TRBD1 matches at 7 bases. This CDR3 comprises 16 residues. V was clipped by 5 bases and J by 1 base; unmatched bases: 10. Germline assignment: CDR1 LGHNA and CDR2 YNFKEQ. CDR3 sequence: CASSIATGASQETQYF. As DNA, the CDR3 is TGTGCCAGCAGCATAGCAACAGGGGCATCCCAAGAGACCCAGTACTTC.

The CDR3 DNA reads as TGTGCCAGCAGTTCCATAGCGGGACGGACCCCAGATACGCAGTATTTT. Encoded protein: CASSSIAGRTPDTQYF. The chain carries TRBV28 and TRBJ2-3; 8 bases line up with TRBD2. This CDR3 contains 16 residues. Germline loops: CDR1 MDHEN, CDR2 SYDVKM. V trimming: 4 bases; J trimming: 4 bases; junction bases outside the gene matches: 10.

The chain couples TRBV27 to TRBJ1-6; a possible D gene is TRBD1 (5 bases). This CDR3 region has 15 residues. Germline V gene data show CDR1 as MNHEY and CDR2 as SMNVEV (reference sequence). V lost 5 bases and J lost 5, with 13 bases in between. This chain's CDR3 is CASSTGYENNSPLHF. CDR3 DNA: TGTGCCAGCAGTACAGGATATGAAAATAATTCACCCCTCCACTTT.

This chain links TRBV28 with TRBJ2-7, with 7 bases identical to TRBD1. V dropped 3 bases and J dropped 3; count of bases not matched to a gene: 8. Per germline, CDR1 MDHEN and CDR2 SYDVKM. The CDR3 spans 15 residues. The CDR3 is CASSFPQGNHYEQYF. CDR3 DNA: TGTGCCAGCAGTTTCCCACAGGGGAACCACTACGAGCAGTACTTC. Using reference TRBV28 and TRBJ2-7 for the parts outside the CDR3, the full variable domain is DVKVTQSSRYLVKRTGEKVFLECVQDMDHENMFWYRQDPGLGLRLIYFSYDVKMKEKGDIPEGYSVSREKKERFSLILESASTNQTSMYLCASSFPQGNHYEQYFGPGTRLTVT.

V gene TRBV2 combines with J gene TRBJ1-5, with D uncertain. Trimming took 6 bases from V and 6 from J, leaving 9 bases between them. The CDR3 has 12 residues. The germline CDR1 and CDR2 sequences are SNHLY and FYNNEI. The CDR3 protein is CASRRESQPQHF. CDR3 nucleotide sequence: TGTGCCAGCAGGAGGGAGAGTCAGCCCCAGCATTTT. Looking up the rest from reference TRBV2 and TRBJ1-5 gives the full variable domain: EPEVTQTPSHQVTQMGQEVILRCVPISNHLYFYWYRQILGQKVEFLVSFYNNEISEKSEIFDDQFSVERPDGSNFTLKIRSTKLEDSAMYFCASRRESQPQHFGDGTRLSIL.

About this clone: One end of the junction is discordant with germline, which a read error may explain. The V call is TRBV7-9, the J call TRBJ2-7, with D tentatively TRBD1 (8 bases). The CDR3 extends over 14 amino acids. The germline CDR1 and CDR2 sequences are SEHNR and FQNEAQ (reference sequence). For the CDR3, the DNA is TGTGCCAGCACCTTATCGACAGGGGAGGGCGAGCAGTACTTC. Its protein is CASTLSTGEGEQYF.

The CDR3 coding sequence is TGTGCCAGCAGTCCCATGACAGGGTATAGCAATCAGCCCCAGCATTTT. This encodes CASSPMTGYSNQPQHF. V is TRBV27 and J is TRBJ1-5; TRBD1 matches at 7 bases. This CDR3 region has 16 residues. Germline V lookup: CDR1 MNHEY, CDR2 SMNVEV (reference sequence). The V and J ends lost 5 bases and 0 bases, in that order; junction bases with no gene match: 7.

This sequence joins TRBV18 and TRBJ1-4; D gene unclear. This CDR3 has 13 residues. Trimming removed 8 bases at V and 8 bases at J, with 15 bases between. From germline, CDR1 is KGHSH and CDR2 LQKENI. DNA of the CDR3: TGTGCCAGCCGAGCCGGGGTAGGGGAAAAACTGTTTTTT. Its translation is CASRAGVGEKLFF.

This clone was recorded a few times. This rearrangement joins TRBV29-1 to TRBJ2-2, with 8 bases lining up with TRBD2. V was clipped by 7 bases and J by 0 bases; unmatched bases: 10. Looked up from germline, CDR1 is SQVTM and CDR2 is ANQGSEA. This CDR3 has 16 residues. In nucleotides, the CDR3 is TGCAGCGGTTCATTAGCGGGAACGTCGAACACCGGGGAGCTGTTTTTT. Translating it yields CSGSLAGTSNTGELFF.